This T cell receptor beta chain was observed in a study of metastatic and nonmetastatic thyroid tumors. Across the whole study: Blood and tumor or nodule tissue repertoires from malignant and benign thyroid patients were compared.

This CDR3 spans 16 amino acids. V was cut by 5 bases and J by 1 base, with 17 bases left in between. Looked up from germline, CDR1 is SGHAT and CDR2 is FQDESV (reference sequence). This clone has ten or more counts. What it binds is unknown. Overall study results and limits: It was reportedly found that TCR beta diversity was significantly higher in malignant thyroid tumors than in benign nodules, a difference seen in both blood and tumor samples.

Original handling: The authors used CDR3 differences across clinicopathological groups to build a distant-metastasis classifier for papillary thyroid cancer. TCRdb reprocessed the PCR reads using MiXCR. What appears here as the V and J calls and clone size reflects TCRdb's work, not the paper's. The sample holds 25,000 to 35,000 clones; 10% to 11% are singletons and the top ten take roughly 15%. The entire patient cohort was treatment-naive prior to thyroid surgery. The rearrangement links TRBV11-1 to TRBJ1-1; D unresolved. The sequenced sample consisted of blood. The sequence came from a female donor with papillary thyroid cancer or a benign thyroid nodule (not recorded which). Some clones in this sample may be carry-over from other donors' samples. CDR3 bases: TGTGCCAGCAGCCCTCGGGTACCCACGCAGAACACTGAAGCTTTCTTT. The encoded protein is CASSPRVPTQNTEAFF.